This T cell receptor (beta chain) stems from a study of Ad26.COV2.S vaccination and SARS-CoV-2 variants. V was shortened by 0 bases and J by 7 bases, with 5 bases between the two germline ends. The CDR3 is 13 residues long. The germline V gene encodes CDR1 SGHRS and CDR2 YFSETQ. Treatment described: around 19 received Ad26.COV2.S at low or high dose, single or two shots; several received placebo; per-sample allocation not given. After the first vaccine or placebo injection, samples were drawn on day 63. This clone showed up just a few times. Other DNA sequences in this sample translate to the same CDR3. Libraries were prepared by immunoSEQ multiplex PCR; TCRdb keeps only in-frame clonotypes and omits some of them. The sample lists about 400,000 clones; more than 75% were seen once.

The sequence came from a person aged 18-60 years who received the Ad26.COV2.S COVID-19 vaccine or a placebo. The chain combines TRBV5-1 with TRBJ1-6; D remains ambiguous. The input for sequencing was peripheral blood, taken in a trial of Ad26.COV2.S vaccine versus placebo. The CDR3 reads CASSLEVNSPLHF. The CDR3 coding sequence is TGCGCCAGCAGCTTGGAGGTGAATTCACCCCTCCACTTT.